Each of the 5 T cell receptor beta chains below was sequenced from the same sample in a study of blood T cell repertoires in COVID-19 (TCRdb year 2020). The library came from the immunoSEQ multiplex PCR assay. Imported from immuneACCESS, the table was reduced by TCRdb to in-frame sequences with V and J called. These copies leave out some clones; in studies compared against another copy, an unresolved V gene accounts for under half, and the cause of the remainder is not known. This sample comprises 150,000 to 200,000 clones, 80% to 90% of them detected only once. The top ten constitute 1.6% of the sample. Specimen: peripheral blood. All receptors derive from a woman aged 50 to 60 with acute or convalescent COVID-19.

The chain combines TRBV29-1 with TRBJ2-7; perhaps TRBD2 as D (5 bases). Germline V gene data show CDR1 as SQVTM and CDR2 as ANQGSEA. This CDR3 region has 14 residues. Trimming pared 7 bases from V and 3 bases from J, leaving 19 bases between. CDR3 in DNA: TGCAGCGCTCAGGCCCGGGGTCAGGACTACGAGCAGTACTTC. This translates into CSAQARGQDYEQYF.

The chain recombines TRBV19 with TRBJ2-1, with 9 bases aligning to TRBD1. The germline V gene encodes CDR1 LNHDA and CDR2 SQIVND (reference sequence). The V gene end was trimmed by 7 bases and the J gene end by 4 bases; junction bases not matched to a gene: 8. CDR3 length: 15 residues. CDR3 sequence reads: CASTPAGQGYNEQFF. The CDR3, as DNA: TGTGCCAGTACCCCGGCCGGACAGGGGTACAATGAGCAGTTCTTC.

The chain combines TRBV9 with TRBJ2-7; D ambiguous. V was trimmed by 4 bases and J by 6 bases, leaving 11 bases between them. The CDR3 contains 12 residues. Looked up from germline, CDR1 is SGDLS and CDR2 is YYNGEE. The CDR3 bases are TGTGCCAGCAGCACTTACGGTGGCGAGCAGTACTTC. It encodes CASSTYGGEQYF.

The chain uses TRBV18 and TRBJ1-4; D is possibly TRBD1 (5 bases). Germline V gene sequence: CDR1 KGHSH, CDR2 LQKENI. The V end lost 2 bases, the J end lost 4 bases, and 8 bases lay between the germline ends. CDR3 size: 14 residues. The CDR3: CASSPRGSNEKLFF. The CDR3 DNA follows: TGTGCCAGCTCACCAAGGGGAAGTAATGAAAAACTGTTTTTT.

The chain links TRBV30 to TRBJ2-3; D is perhaps TRBD2 (5 bases). The germline CDR1 and CDR2 sequences are GTSNPN and SVGIG (reference sequence). The CDR3 runs to 13 residues. Trimming removed 4 bases at V and 0 bases at J, with 8 bases between. CDR3 DNA sequence: TGTGCCTGGATGAGAGGGAGCACAGATACGCAGTATTTT. It yields the protein CAWMRGSTDTQYF.